What follows are 19 T cell receptor beta chains derived from one specimen sequenced in a study of molecular identifiers for immune sequencing clone quantification. TCRdb used MiXCR to reprocess the PCR reads, holding one entry per CDR3 protein. The sample contains hundreds of thousands of distinct CDR3 sequences, around 25% of which appear only once. Sequencing was carried out using naive CD8+ T cells from blood, with Jurkat cell RNA spiked in. Regarding subset: FACS-sorted CD8+CD4-CCR7+CD45RA+ naive T cells. These receptors were taken from a human donor in good health. Some libraries in this study had Jurkat cell RNA spiked in.

The chain joins TRBV19 to TRBJ2-1; D is unresolved. Germline lookup yields CDR1 LNHDA and CDR2 SQIVND (reference sequence). The V and J ends lost 7 bases and 7 bases respectively, with 14 bases between them. The CDR3 length is 13 residues. CDR3 sequence: CASTDLPANEQFF. DNA of the CDR3: TGTGCCAGTACGGACCTCCCAGCTAATGAGCAGTTCTTC.

This clonotype was counted at least ten times. The J gene is TRBJ2-5, the V gene TRBV20-1, with D possibly TRBD1 on 5 matching bases. Deletions cut 2 bases from V and 1 base from J, with 20 bases between. The CDR3 runs to 17 residues. The germline V gene encodes CDR1 DFQATT and CDR2 SNEGSKA (reference sequence). CDR3 sequence reads: CSARHGNGHRPQETQYF. In nucleotides, the CDR3 is TGCAGTGCTAGACATGGGAACGGACATCGTCCCCAAGAGACCCAGTACTTC.

This clonotype was found a few times. The V gene is TRBV6-2 or TRBV6-3, the J gene TRBJ2-3; D tentatively fits TRBD1 or TRBD2 (5 bases each). V lost 6 bases and J 1 base, leaving 20 bases between the germline ends. CDR1 MNHEY and CDR2 SVGEGT come from the germline V gene. CDR3 size: 17 residues. CDR3: CASRSGTGFWGTDTQYF. CDR3 in DNA: TGTGCCAGCAGATCCGGGACCGGCTTTTGGGGCACAGATACGCAGTATTTT.

V and J are TRBV7-6 and TRBJ1-1, with D perhaps matching TRBD1 (5 bases). Germline CDR1 reads SGHVS; CDR2 reads FNYEAQ. With 5 bases removed from V and 5 bases from J, the gap between germline ends came to 15 bases. This CDR3 region has 14 residues. The CDR3 region is CASSPEREGTEAFF. CDR3 nucleotide sequence: TGTGCCAGCAGCCCTGAGAGGGAGGGGACTGAAGCTTTCTTT.

This clonotype was counted a few times. The chain has TRBV24-1 and TRBJ2-3; 7 bases are shared with TRBD2. From germline, CDR1 is KGHDR and CDR2 SFDVKD. V was pared by 0 bases and J by 4 bases, with 9 bases of the junction left unmatched. The CDR3 is 17 residues long. CDR3 DNA sequence: TGTGCCACCAGTGATTTGTCCATGGGAGGGCCCTCAGATACGCAGTATTTT. Encoded protein: CATSDLSMGGPSDTQYF.

This clonotype was counted at least ten times. The CDR3, as DNA: TGCGCCAGCAGCCAAAGACAGGGGGCAGGGGAGCAGTACTTC. Protein sequence: CASSQRQGAGEQYF. The chain combines TRBV4-1 with TRBJ2-7; 10 nucleotides agree with TRBD1. Losses at the gene ends were 2 bases for V and 7 bases for J; bases not matched to a gene: 5. Germline V gene data show CDR1 as MGHRA and CDR2 as YSYEKL. This CDR3 comprises 14 residues.

This clonotype was counted between two and nine times. The chain employs TRBV11-2 and TRBJ2-1; a possible D gene is TRBD2 (6 bases). The germline CDR1 and CDR2 sequences are SGHAT and FQNNGV. The CDR3 consists of 15 residues. V lost 4 bases and J lost 4, with 14 bases in between. CDR3: CASSSPQAGYNEQFF. The CDR3 DNA reads as TGTGCCAGCAGCTCCCCTCAAGCGGGTTACAATGAGCAGTTCTTC. Full variable domain (missing parts from reference TRBV11-2 and TRBJ2-1): EAGVAQSPRYKIIEKRQSVAFWCNPISGHATLYWYQQILGQGPKLLIQFQNNGVVDDSQLPKDRFSAERLKGVDSTLKIQPAKLEDSAVYLCASSSPQAGYNEQFFGPGTRLTVL.

V and J are TRBV5-8 and TRBJ2-5; possible D gene TRBD1, 5 bases. CDR3 length: 15 amino acids. V gave up 0 bases and J gave up 5 bases, with 14 bases separating them. Germline assignment: CDR1 SGHTS and CDR2 YDEGEE. The CDR3 DNA reads TGTGCCAGCAGCTTGGAACAGGATCTCAGGGAGACCCAGTACTTC. Protein product: CASSLEQDLRETQYF. The whole variable domain, filled in from reference TRBV5-8 and TRBJ2-5, reads EAGVTQSPTHLIKTRGQQATLRCSPISGHTSVYWYQQALGLGLQFLLWYDEGEERNRGNFPPRFSGRQFPNYSSELNVNALELEDSALYLCASSLEQDLRETQYFGPGTRLLVL.

The chain recombines TRBV20-1 with TRBJ2-7; unclear D gene. Trimming removed 0 bases from V and 7 bases from J, with 16 bases in between. CDR3 length: 14 amino acids. Germline CDR1 and CDR2: DFQATT and SNEGSKA (reference sequence). The chain's CDR3 is CSARDQALKPEQYF. The CDR3 region has the DNA TGCAGTGCTAGAGATCAGGCCTTAAAGCCGGAGCAGTACTTC.

This clonotype has only a few counts. This chain uses TRBV4-1 with TRBJ2-1; 8 positions match TRBD2. The CDR3 has 18 residues. Per germline, CDR1 MGHRA and CDR2 YSYEKL. Trimming at V came to 4 bases and at J to 4 bases, leaving 15 bases not matched to a gene. Written as DNA, the CDR3 is TGCGCCAGCAGCCTGTTAGCGGGGAGGATCCCCCTTTACAATGAGCAGTTCTTC. It encodes CASSLLAGRIPLYNEQFF.

The CDR3 DNA sequence: TGTGCCAGCAGTGAGACAGGGCACAATGAGCAGTTCTTC. Amino acid sequence: CASSETGHNEQFF. The V call is TRBV27, the J call TRBJ2-1, with 7 nucleotides matching TRBD1. J gave up 5 bases and V 5 bases, and 3 bases lay outside the gene matches. The CDR3 contains 13 residues. Germline CDR1 is MNHEY and CDR2 is SMNVEV (reference sequence).

This clonotype has only a few counts. This rearrangement joins TRBV13 to TRBJ2-2; 7 nucleotides agree with TRBD1. CDR3 size: 16 residues. Germline V CDR1 and CDR2: PRHDT, FYEKMQ (reference sequence). The V gene end was trimmed by 5 bases and the J gene end by 2 bases; junction bases not matched to a gene: 8. The CDR3 region is CASSGDGTANTGELFF. In DNA, the CDR3 is TGTGCCAGCAGCGGGGACGGGACAGCTAACACCGGGGAGCTGTTTTTT.

This clonotype occurred a few times. The chain employs TRBV4-3 and TRBJ2-2, with D tentatively TRBD2 (5 bases). From germline, CDR1 is LGHNA and CDR2 YSLEER. This CDR3 contains 16 residues. Trimming stripped 4 bases from V and 3 bases from J, with 15 bases between. DNA for the CDR3: TGCGCCAGCAGCCTCCGACCCCTCGGGGACACCGGGGAGCTGTTTTTT. This translates into CASSLRPLGDTGELFF.

As regards this clonotype: This could be a read error, since a much larger clone is one nucleotide away. The chain employs TRBV12-5 and TRBJ1-5; 9 nucleotides agree with TRBD1. V lost 5 bases, J lost 4 bases, and 3 bases stayed unmatched. This CDR3 spans 14 amino acids. Per germline, CDR1 LGHNT and CDR2 FRNRAP. This CDR3 is CASGRGTGNQPQHF. CDR3 in DNA: TGTGCTAGTGGTCGCGGGACAGGGAATCAGCCCCAGCATTTT.

The J gene is TRBJ1-4, the V gene TRBV7-9; the D gene is possibly TRBD1 (5 bases). Per the germline V gene, CDR1 is SEHNR and CDR2 is FQNEAQ (reference sequence). The CDR3 loop spans 17 amino acids. V was pared by 1 base and J by 0 bases, with 12 bases between. CDR3: CASSLEGRQSTNEKLFF. CDR3 nucleotide sequence: TGTGCCAGCAGCTTAGAGGGACGGCAATCAACTAATGAAAAACTGTTTTTT. Full variable domain (missing parts from reference TRBV7-9 and TRBJ1-4): DTGVSQNPRHKITKRGQNVTFRCDPISEHNRLYWYRQTLGQGPEFLTYFQNEAQLEKSRLLSDRFSAERPKGSFSTLEIQRTEQGDSAMYLCASSLEGRQSTNEKLFFGSGTQLSVL.

The gene calls are TRBV18 and TRBJ2-1, with D perhaps given as TRBD1 or TRBD2 (5 bases each). The CDR3 has 13 amino acids. Trimming took 4 bases from V and 7 from J, leaving 11 bases between them. Germline lookup yields CDR1 KGHSH and CDR2 LQKENI. DNA of the CDR3: TGTGCCAGCTCACGGGGGTCAGGAAATGAGCAGTTCTTC. As protein: CASSRGSGNEQFF.

This clonotype was counted between two and nine times. V gene TRBV3-1 combines with J gene TRBJ2-7; the D is unclear. The length of the CDR3 is 11 residues. Germline V CDR1 and CDR2: LGHDT, YNNKEL (reference sequence). Trimming took 3 bases from V and 5 from J, leaving 5 bases between them. DNA for the CDR3: TGTGCCAGCAGCCATTCCCACGAGCAGTACTTC. This codes for CASSHSHEQYF.

This clonotype was counted a few times. V usage is TRBV7-6 and J usage is TRBJ1-2; TRBD1 agrees at 7 bases. The V and J ends lost 4 bases and 6 bases, in that order; junction bases with no gene match: 5. In germline, CDR1 is SGHVS, CDR2 FNYEAQ. This CDR3 is 13 amino acids long. The CDR3 nucleotides are TGTGCCAGCAGCTCAACAGGGGCGAATGGCTACACCTTC. This translates into CASSSTGANGYTF.

In nucleotides, the CDR3 is TGCGCCAGCAGCCCCCTGGGGACTAGCGGGGCGATCTCCTACGAGCAGTACTTC. It encodes CASSPLGTSGAISYEQYF. The V call is TRBV4-1, the J call TRBJ2-7, with 13 bases fitting TRBD2. The CDR3 runs to 18 residues. CDR1 is MGHRA, CDR2 YSYEKL, per germline. After removal of 4 bases from V and 0 bases from J, the junction contained 9 bases not matched to a gene.